This T cell receptor (beta chain) was captured in a study of blood T cell repertoires in COVID-19. The overall study: Collection of acute and convalescent COVID-19 samples took place in the United States, Italy and Spain. The analysed material was cDNA or gDNA that came from T cells, B-cell-depleted T cells, or PBMCs.

This CDR3 region has 12 residues. CDR1 SGHRS and CDR2 YFSETQ come from the germline V gene. V lost 0 bases and J lost 4, with 3 bases in between. Methods used by the authors: Reference gene primer amplification gave nucleated cell count estimates. Generated by immunoSEQ multiplex PCR, the TCRdb table keeps only in-frame clones and is missing some. V, J and clone size were drawn from that table, and D and trimming were deduced from the DNA. In the table there are about 240,000 clones, approximately 83% of which are singletons. The genes are TRBV5-1 and TRBJ2-3; no definite D call. This receptor was taken from a woman aged 25 to 39 who had recovered from COVID-19. Specimen: peripheral blood. CDR3 in amino acids: CASSLASDTQYF. CDR3 DNA: TGCGCCAGCAGCTTGGCGTCAGATACGCAGTATTTT.